In this sample, the clone carrying this TCR beta chain turned up many times. 5'RACE template switching generated TCR cDNA, adding a universal primer site and UMIs. TCRdb fed the 5' RACE reads into MiXCR, producing one record per CDR3 protein. The sample shows 70,000 or so distinct CDR3 sequences, under 6.5% of them seen only once. This specimen comes from a study of T cells after yellow fever vaccination. The input for sequencing was CD4+ T cells sorted from PBMCs, taken less than 16 days after the first yellow fever vaccination. The receptor's source is a man aged 18 to 35 who received the YFV17D yellow fever vaccine.

CDR3 coding DNA: TGTGCCAGCAGCTGGACCACAGGAGGCGAGCAGTACGTC. Translation: CASSWTTGGEQYV. The J gene is TRBJ2-7, the V gene TRBV7-2; either TRBD1 or TRBD2 may fit D (5 bases each). V lost 4 bases, J lost 6 bases, and 13 bases lay in between. Germline V CDR1 and CDR2: SGHTA, FQGNSA. There are 13 residues in the CDR3.